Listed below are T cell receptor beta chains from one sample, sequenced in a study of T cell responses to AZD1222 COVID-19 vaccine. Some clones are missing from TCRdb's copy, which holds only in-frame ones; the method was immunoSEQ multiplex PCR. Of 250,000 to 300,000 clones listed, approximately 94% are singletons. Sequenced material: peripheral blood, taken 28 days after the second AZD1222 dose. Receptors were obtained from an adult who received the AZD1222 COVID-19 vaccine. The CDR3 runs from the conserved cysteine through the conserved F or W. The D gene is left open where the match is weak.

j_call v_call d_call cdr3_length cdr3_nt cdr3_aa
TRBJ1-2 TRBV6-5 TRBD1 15 TGTGCCAGCAGTTACGGGGACAGAGCTAACTATGGCTACACCTTC CASSYGDRANYGYTF
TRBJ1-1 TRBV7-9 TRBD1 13 TGTGCCAGCAGGCGGGACAGGGAGGGTGAAGCTTTCTTT CASRRDREGEAFF
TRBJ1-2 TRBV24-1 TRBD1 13 TGTGCCACCAGGGGCCAGGGGGACTCTGGCTACACCTTC CATRGQGDSGYTF
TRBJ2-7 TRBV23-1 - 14 TGCGCCAGCAGTCAATCAGGGGCCACCTACGAGCAGTACTTC CASSQSGATYEQYF
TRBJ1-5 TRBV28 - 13 TGTGCCAGCAGTCTCGAGGGGTATCAGCCCCAGCATTTT CASSLEGYQPQHF
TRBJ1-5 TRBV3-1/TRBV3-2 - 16 TGTGCCAGCAGCCAAGAACAGGGCGGACGCAATCAGCCCCAGCATTTT CASSQEQGGRNQPQHF
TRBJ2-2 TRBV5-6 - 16 TGTGCCAGCAGCTTGGCGACATATGTAAACACCGGGGAGCTGTTTTTT CASSLATYVNTGELFF
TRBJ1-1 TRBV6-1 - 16 TGTGCCAGCAGTGAAGTCCTCTCGATACACGGCACTGAAGCTTTCTTT CASSEVLSIHGTEAFF
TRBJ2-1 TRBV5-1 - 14 TGCGCCAGCAGCTTGGACAGGACTAACAATGAGCAGTTCTTC CASSLDRTNNEQFF
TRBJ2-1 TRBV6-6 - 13 TGTGCCAGCAGCCGAGGGGGGGGCAATGAGCAGTTCTTC CASSRGGGNEQFF
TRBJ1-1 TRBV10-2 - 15 TGCGCCAGCAGTGACGGTAGGGGGTTCGTATCTGAAGCTTTCTTT CASSDGRGFVSEAFF
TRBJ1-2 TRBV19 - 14 TGTGCCAGTAGTATAAGGACAGACCTCTATGGCTACACCTTC CASSIRTDLYGYTF
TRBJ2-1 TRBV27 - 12 TGTGCCAGCAGTGGATCCTACAATGAGCAGTTCTTC CASSGSYNEQFF
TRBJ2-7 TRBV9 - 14 TGTGCCAGCAGCGTAGAGGCAGGGCCCTACGAGCAGTACTTC CASSVEAGPYEQYF
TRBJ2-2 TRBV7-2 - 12 TGTGCCAGCAGCCCGGGCGCCGGGGAGCTGTTTTTT CASSPGAGELFF
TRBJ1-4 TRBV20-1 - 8 - CSAKNCFF
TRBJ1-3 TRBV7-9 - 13 TGTGCCAGCAGCTTAGGGGGCGGAAACACCATATATTTT CASSLGGGNTIYF
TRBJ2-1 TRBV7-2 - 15 TGTGCCAGCAGCTTGAGCGCGGGGTCCTACAATGAGCAGTTCTTC CASSLSAGSYNEQFF
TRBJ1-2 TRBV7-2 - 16 TGTGCCAGCAGCTTAACCGAGGGCTACGTAGACTATGGCTACACCTTC CASSLTEGYVDYGYTF
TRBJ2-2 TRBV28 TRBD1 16 TGTGCCAGCAGTTTCCTGGGGACAGCTAACACCGGGGAGCTGTTTTTT CASSFLGTANTGELFF
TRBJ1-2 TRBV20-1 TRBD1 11 TGCAGTGCCTCCACAGGGGAGGGCTACACCTTC CSASTGEGYTF
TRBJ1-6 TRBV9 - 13 TGTGCCAGCAGCCCAAGACCTAATTCACCCCTCCACTTT CASSPRPNSPLHF
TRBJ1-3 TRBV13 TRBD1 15 TGTGCCAGCAGCCAAGACAGGGGCCCAGGCAACACCATATATTTT CASSQDRGPGNTIYF
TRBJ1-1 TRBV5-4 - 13 TGTGCCAGCAGTTCGGGACAGAACACTGAAGCTTTCTTT CASSSGQNTEAFF
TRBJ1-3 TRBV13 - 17 TGTGCCAGCAGCTTAGGCCTGGGAGGGGCCTCTGGAAACACCATATATTTT CASSLGLGGASGNTIYF
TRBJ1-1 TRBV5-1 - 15 TGCGCCAGCAGCTTAGACTTAGGGGGAAACACTGAAGCTTTCTTT CASSLDLGGNTEAFF
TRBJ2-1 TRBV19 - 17 TGTGCCAGTAGTATCCCACGCGGGGGAGGGGGATACAATGAGCAGTTCTTC CASSIPRGGGGYNEQFF